The 21 T cell receptor beta chains below were found in one sample sequenced in a study of T cells in Graves' hyperthyroidism and ophthalmopathy. TCR beta CDR3 regions were amplified from RNA transcripts. The HTBI set primed first-round TCR CDR3 RT-PCR. TCRdb ran MiXCR on the multiplex PCR reads and lists one entry per CDR3 protein. The data contain about 720,000 distinct CDR3 sequences, 18% of them singletons. The sample taken for sequencing was blood. The receptor set was obtained from a woman aged 50 to 60 with Graves' hyperthyroidism that later progressed to Graves' ophthalmopathy.

This clonotype appeared many times. Here the CDR3 reads CSAYRTGGTRNEQFF. The CDR3 region has the DNA TGCAGTGCTTATCGGACAGGGGGTACAAGGAATGAGCAGTTCTTC. The chain has TRBV20-1 and TRBJ2-1, with 10 positions matching TRBD1. Per the germline V gene, CDR1 is DFQATT and CDR2 is SNEGSKA (reference sequence). With V trimmed by 5 bases and J by 7 bases, 11 bases remained unmatched. This CDR3 is 15 amino acids long.

This clonotype has ten or more counts. The CDR3 region is CASSSKRGALQEAQYF. As DNA, the CDR3 is TGTGCCAGCAGCTCCAAGCGGGGGGCCCTGCAGGAAGCGCAGTATTTT. The chain couples TRBV7-3 to TRBJ2-3, with 9 nucleotides matching TRBD2. CDR1 is SGHTA and CDR2 is FQGTGA in the germline V gene. This CDR3 has 16 residues. J gave up 10 bases and V 4 bases, and 15 bases lay outside the gene matches.

This chain links TRBV12-3 or TRBV12-4 with TRBJ1-6, with 9 positions matching TRBD1. The CDR3 totals 15 residues. V gave up 1 base and J gave up 7 bases; unmatched junction bases: 2. This CDR3 reads CASSLEGTGNSPLHF. DNA for the CDR3: TGTGCCAGCAGTTTAGAAGGGACAGGGAATTCACCCCTCCACTTT.

The V and J genes are TRBV12-3 or TRBV12-4 and TRBJ2-3; no clear D. The CDR3 sequence is 12 residues long. V was trimmed by 8 bases and J by 5 bases, leaving 11 bases between them. CDR3 DNA: TGTGCCAGCTCGGCTGGATTAGATACGCAGTATTTT. As protein: CASSAGLDTQYF.

Relative to its sample, this clonotype is medium-sized. The rearrangement links TRBV11-2 to TRBJ2-3; D ambiguous. The germline V gene has CDR1 SGHAT and CDR2 FQNNGV. Trimming pared 8 bases from V and 2 bases from J, leaving 8 bases between. The CDR3 length is 12 residues. This CDR3 is CASADYTDTQYF. The CDR3, as DNA: TGTGCCAGCGCCGATTACACAGATACGCAGTATTTT. Based on the CDR3 plus reference TRBV11-2 and TRBJ2-3, the full variable domain is EAGVAQSPRYKIIEKRQSVAFWCNPISGHATLYWYQQILGQGPKLLIQFQNNGVVDDSQLPKDRFSAERLKGVDSTLKIQPAKLEDSAVYLCASADYTDTQYFGPGTRLTVL.

The chain combines TRBV29-1 with TRBJ1-1; tentatively, D is TRBD1 (5 bases). V was trimmed by 6 bases and J by 4 bases, leaving 12 bases between them. The CDR3 runs 12 residues. The V gene's germline CDR1 is SQVTM and CDR2 ANQGSEA. In DNA, the CDR3 is TGCAGCGTGTCCGTTCAGGGCACTGAAGCTTTCTTT. Translating gives CSVSVQGTEAFF.

This clonotype has at least ten counts. The rearrangement joins TRBV5-1 to TRBJ2-1; 13 nucleotides align to TRBD2. Germline V gene data show CDR1 as SGHRS and CDR2 as YFSETQ. The V and J ends lost 0 bases and 4 bases, in that order; junction bases with no gene match: 4. CDR3 length: 17 amino acids. The CDR3 sequence: CASSLGTSGGVYNEQFF. In DNA, the CDR3 is TGCGCCAGCAGCTTGGGTACTAGCGGGGGGGTTTACAATGAGCAGTTCTTC.

The chain links TRBV25-1 to TRBJ1-6; D is unclear. The V end was cut by 6 bases, the J end by 7 bases, with 13 bases between. CDR1 MGHDK and CDR2 SYGVNS come from the germline V gene. This CDR3 is built from 14 residues. CDR3 in amino acids: CASRGGRVNSPLHF. As DNA, the CDR3 is TGTGCCAGCAGAGGCGGGAGGGTAAATTCACCCCTCCACTTT.

This clonotype showed up just a few times. This rearrangement joins TRBV9 to TRBJ1-2; D is undetermined. The V end was cut by 2 bases, the J end by 8 bases, with 13 bases between. The germline CDR1 and CDR2 sequences are SGDLS and YYNGEE. CDR3 size: 13 residues. CDR3 bases: TGTGCCAGCAGCGTCGGCCCCGTTGAGGGCTACACCTTC. Its protein product is CASSVGPVEGYTF.

V is TRBV6-5 and J is TRBJ1-5; 7 bases fit TRBD1. Germline assignment: CDR1 MNHEY and CDR2 SVGAGI. The CDR3 is made up of 15 amino acids. Germline trimming cut 2 bases from V and 9 bases from J; bases unmatched to any gene: 10. CDR3 region: CASSYTKTGPRPQHF. DNA of the CDR3: TGTGCCAGCAGTTACACAAAGACAGGGCCACGGCCCCAGCATTTT.

This clonotype was recorded at least ten times. The chain couples TRBV7-9 to TRBJ1-2; 10 bases are a match to TRBD1. The J segment lost 5 bases and the V segment lost 4 bases, leaving 10 bases of the junction unmatched. CDR3 length equals 16 residues. CDR1 and CDR2 from the germline V gene are SEHNR and FQNEAQ (reference sequence). CDR3 residues: CASSSLGTGEGYGYTF. The CDR3 region has the DNA TGTGCCAGCAGCTCGCTCGGGACAGGGGAGGGATATGGCTACACCTTC.

In its sample, this clonotype was seen many times. CDR3 loop: CASSFMGRTSTDTQYF. DNA of the CDR3: TGCGCCAGCAGCTTCATGGGCAGGACTAGCACAGATACGCAGTATTTT. The gene calls are TRBV5-1 and TRBJ2-3; possible D gene TRBD2, 5 bases. The ends were cut back, 2 bases at V and 0 bases at J, with 13 bases in the middle. CDR3 length: 16 residues. Germline CDR1 is SGHRS and CDR2 is YFSETQ.

Ten or more counts support this clonotype. V gene TRBV18 combines with J gene TRBJ2-2; D may match TRBD1 or TRBD2 (5 bases each). The CDR3 covers 14 residues. The V gene's germline CDR1 is KGHSH and CDR2 LQKENI. Trimming stripped 3 bases from V and 5 bases from J, with 10 bases between. DNA for the CDR3: TGTGCCAGCTCACCCATGGGGACGACCGGGGAGCTGTTTTTT. This sequence encodes CASSPMGTTGELFF.

This sequence joins TRBV19 and TRBJ2-7; TRBD2 is a possible D gene (5 bases). The germline CDR1 and CDR2 sequences are LNHDA and SQIVND (reference sequence). With 4 bases removed from V and 0 bases from J, the gap between germline ends came to 10 bases. CDR3 length equals 14 residues. The CDR3 protein is CASSNRGRSYEQYF. The CDR3 DNA reads as TGTGCCAGTAGTAATCGAGGGCGCTCCTACGAGCAGTACTTC.

The table lists this clonotype with a few counts. The chain joins TRBV20-1 to TRBJ1-5, with unresolved D. V lost 7 bases and J lost 0, with 4 bases in between. Germline assignment: CDR1 DFQATT and CDR2 SNEGSKA (reference sequence). The CDR3 extends over 11 amino acids. CDR3 DNA sequence: TGCAGTGTAAATAGCAATCAGCCCCAGCATTTT. It yields the protein CSVNSNQPQHF.

This clonotype showed up just a few times. The chain couples TRBV27 to TRBJ1-4; 7 bases align to TRBD1. V lost 5 bases and J lost 10; bases outside the gene matches: 13. Germline V gives CDR1 MNHEY, CDR2 SMNVEV (reference sequence). The CDR3 loop spans 15 amino acids. The CDR3 DNA reads as TGTGCCAGCAGTCTCCTATCCGGGACAGTGGGAAAACTGTTTTTT. Protein sequence: CASSLLSGTVGKLFF.

This clonotype was seen at least ten times. Compared with germline, one end of the junction differs, possibly owing to a read error. The V and J genes are TRBV5-1 and TRBJ1-1, with TRBD1 as a possible D gene (5 bases). CDR3 length: 14 residues. The germline V gene encodes CDR1 SGHRS and CDR2 YFSETQ. CDR3 sequence (DNA): TGTGCCAGCAGCTTGGGGCAGGGCTACACTGAAGCTTTCTTT. This gives the protein CASSLGQGYTEAFF. Full variable domain (remainder filled in from reference TRBV5-1 and TRBJ1-1): KAGVTQTPRYLIKTRGQQVTLSCSPISGHRSVSWYQQTPGQGLQFLFEYFSETQRNKGNFPGRFSGRQFSNSRSEMNVSTLELGDSALYLCASSLGQGYTEAFFGQGTRLTVV.

A note on this clonotype: Being one base from a much bigger clone, this may be a read error. J is TRBJ2-7 and V is TRBV6-1, with a possible D match to TRBD1 (5 bases). CDR1 MNHNS and CDR2 SASEGT come from the germline V gene. There are 14 residues in the CDR3. CDR3 coding DNA: TGTGCCAGCAGTACCGACAGAGCGTCCTACGAGCAGTGCTTC. Protein sequence: CASSTDRASYEQCF.

This clonotype was counted at least ten times. The chain uses TRBV11-1 and TRBJ1-1, with D unresolved. This CDR3 spans 11 amino acids. CDR1 SGHAT and CDR2 FQDESV come from the germline V gene (reference sequence). V lost 1 base to trimming and J lost 7 bases, with 4 bases between them. CDR3 residues: CASSLVDEAFF. The CDR3 DNA sequence: TGTGCCAGCAGCTTAGTTGATGAAGCTTTCTTT.

This clonotype was counted a few times. The chain links TRBV20-1 to TRBJ2-7; D remains ambiguous. The ends were cut back, 3 bases at V and 4 bases at J, with 10 bases in the middle. The CDR3 extends over 12 amino acids. Per germline, CDR1 DFQATT and CDR2 SNEGSKA (reference sequence). The CDR3 loop reads CSASNTKYEQYF. Here the CDR3 DNA reads TGCAGTGCTAGCAACACAAAATACGAGCAGTACTTC.

This clonotype showed up just a few times. This chain joins TRBV24-1 and TRBJ1-2; no reliable D call. Germline V lookup: CDR1 KGHDR, CDR2 SFDVKD. The CDR3 spans 12 residues. V was cut by 1 base and J by 8 bases, with 7 bases left in between. CDR3 sequence: CATSDFYGGYTF. In nucleotides, the CDR3 is TGTGCCACCAGTGATTTTTATGGAGGCTACACCTTC.